The table lists the clone carrying this T cell receptor beta chain with many counts. Its antigen is currently unknown. TCRdb fed the 5' RACE reads into MiXCR, producing one record per CDR3 protein. The table shows about 240,000 distinct CDR3 sequences, with 8% to 9% occurring only once. This sample is drawn from a study of CD8 T cells in ankylosing spondylitis. Overall study findings and caveats: Matched ankylosing spondylitis synovial fluid reportedly showed significant enrichment of disease-linked clones.

With 4 bases clipped from V and 0 bases from J, the junction kept 9 bases outside the gene matches. Germline values: CDR1 SGHRS, CDR2 YFSETQ. The CDR3 spans 18 residues. Specimen: blood, either unsorted or a sorted T cell fraction (not recorded which). The TCR was taken from a female donor with ankylosing spondylitis or in good health (not recorded which). The chain is built from TRBV5-1 and TRBJ2-1, with TRBD2 matching over 11 bases. Here the CDR3 DNA reads TGCGCCAGCAGCGCTACTAGCGGGAGCCGTTTCTCCTACAATGAGCAGTTCTTC. Amino acid sequence: CASSATSGSRFSYNEQFF.